What follows are 6 T cell receptor beta chains derived from one specimen sequenced in a study of blood T cell repertoires in COVID-19 (dated by TCRdb to the early 2020s). The protocol used for the library was the immunoSEQ multiplex PCR assay. Imported from immuneACCESS, the table was reduced by TCRdb to in-frame sequences with V and J called. These copies leave out some clones; in studies compared against another copy, an unresolved V gene accounts for under half, and the cause of the remainder is not known. The sample has about 420,000 clones on record, about 90% of them singletons. Clones ranked in the top ten supply 0.7% to 1% of the sample. Sequencing input: peripheral blood. These TCRs come from a man aged 18 to 30 with COVID-19, enrolled during active disease.

The chain carries TRBV19 and TRBJ2-7, with D possibly matching TRBD1 (5 bases). V dropped 2 bases and J dropped 7 bases, with 12 bases sitting between them. This CDR3 comprises 13 residues. CDR1 and CDR2 (germline): LNHDA, SQIVND (reference sequence). The CDR3 sequence: CASSIKRGREQYF. DNA of the CDR3: TGTGCCAGTAGTATAAAAAGGGGCCGGGAGCAGTACTTC.

The J gene is TRBJ2-5, the V gene TRBV7-9; D is ambiguous. The CDR3 is made up of 15 amino acids. V lost 1 base, J lost 5 bases, and 14 bases lay in between. CDR1 and CDR2 from the germline V gene are SEHNR and FQNEAQ (reference sequence). In nucleotides, the CDR3 is TGTGCCAGCAGCTTAGGGTCTTGGGCTTCGGAGACCCAGTACTTC. Translation gives CASSLGSWASETQYF.

V gene TRBV19 combines with J gene TRBJ1-5, with D maybe TRBD1 (6 bases). This CDR3 is 13 amino acids long. CDR1 is LNHDA, CDR2 SQIVND, per germline (reference sequence). V lost 3 bases to trimming and J lost 5 bases, with 8 bases between them. The CDR3 protein is CASSISGDQPQHF. In nucleotides, the CDR3 is TGTGCCAGTAGTATTTCAGGGGATCAGCCCCAGCATTTT.

This chain uses TRBV2 with TRBJ1-2; D not certain. This CDR3 has 17 residues. Germline V CDR1 and CDR2: SNHLY, FYNNEI. Trimming left V 0 bases short and J 0 bases short, with 14 bases between. The CDR3 DNA sequence: TGTGCCAGCAGTGAAGCGCTTCCGATTTCAGCTAACTATGGCTACACCTTC. Translation gives CASSEALPISANYGYTF.

The chain joins TRBV5-5 to TRBJ2-3, with D perhaps TRBD2 (6 bases). The germline gives CDR1 SGHKS, CDR2 YYEKEE (reference sequence). V was cut by 1 base and J by 3 bases, with 9 bases left in between. This CDR3 is built from 14 residues. Here the CDR3 DNA reads TGTGCCAGCAGCTTGCCGGCGGGAACAGATACGCAGTATTTT. Amino acid sequence: CASSLPAGTDTQYF. Together with reference TRBV5-5 and TRBJ2-3, the CDR3 gives the full variable domain: DAGVTQSPTHLIKTRGQQVTLRCSPISGHKSVSWYQQVLGQGPQFIFQYYEKEERGRGNFPDRFSARQFPNYSSELNVNALLLGDSALYLCASSLPAGTDTQYFGPGTRLTVL.

This clone was picked up many times. The V gene is TRBV19, the J gene TRBJ1-3; D ambiguous. Trimming took off 8 bases at V and 3 bases at J, with 17 bases between the two ends. Germline V lookup: CDR1 LNHDA, CDR2 SQIVND (reference sequence). This CDR3 contains 15 residues. CDR3 sequence: CASLPSSGGGNTIYF. CDR3 in DNA: TGTGCCAGTCTCCCCTCTTCGGGTGGTGGAAACACCATATATTTT. The full variable domain, completed using reference TRBV19 and TRBJ1-3, is DGGITQSPKYLFRKEGQNVTLSCEQNLNHDAMYWYRQDPGQGLRLIYYSQIVNDFQKGDIAEGYSVSREKKESFPLTVTSAQKNPTAFYLCASLPSSGGGNTIYFGEGSWLTVV.